The 32 T cell receptor beta chains below all came from one sample that was sequenced in a study of blood T cell repertoires in COVID-19. The protocol was immunoSEQ multiplex PCR, while the TCRdb copy is restricted to in-frame clones and leaves out a portion. The sample lists 60,000 to 65,000 clones; roughly two thirds were seen once. Sequences were obtained from peripheral blood. These receptors all stem from a woman in her 70s with COVID-19, enrolled during active disease.

The chain couples TRBV3-1 (or the pseudogene TRBV3-2) to TRBJ1-2, with D possibly TRBD1 on 5 matching bases. CDR1 LGHDT and CDR2 YNNKEL come from the germline V gene (reference sequence). Trimming took off 1 base at V and 4 bases at J, with 13 bases between the two ends. The CDR3 extends over 15 amino acids. The chain's CDR3 is CASSQAAGRGYGYTF. DNA for the CDR3: TGTGCCAGCAGCCAAGCGGCAGGGCGAGGCTATGGCTACACCTTC.

V is TRBV19 and J is TRBJ1-4, with D tentatively TRBD1 (6 bases). From germline, CDR1 is LNHDA and CDR2 SQIVND (reference sequence). The CDR3 is made up of 13 amino acids. The V and J ends lost 1 base and 8 bases respectively, with 8 bases between them. Here the CDR3 reads CASSIGQGEKLFF. In nucleotides, the CDR3 is TGTGCCAGTAGTATAGGGCAGGGGGAAAAACTGTTTTTT. The full variable domain, in which reference TRBV19 and TRBJ1-4 provide the parts outside the CDR3, is DGGITQSPKYLFRKEGQNVTLSCEQNLNHDAMYWYRQDPGQGLRLIYYSQIVNDFQKGDIAEGYSVSREKKESFPLTVTSAQKNPTAFYLCASSIGQGEKLFFGSGTQLSVL.

This chain uses TRBV3-1 (or the pseudogene TRBV3-2) with TRBJ2-1, with D tentatively TRBD2 (5 bases). CDR3 size: 11 residues. Germline CDR1 and CDR2: LGHDT and YNNKEL (reference sequence). V was shortened by 5 bases and J by 8 bases, with 7 bases between the two germline ends. The CDR3 here is CASSWRDEQFF. Written as DNA, the CDR3 is TGTGCCAGCAGCTGGCGGGATGAGCAGTTCTTC.

The V and J genes are TRBV19 and TRBJ1-1, with 10 bases aligning to TRBD1. Germline V gene lookup returns CDR1 LNHDA and CDR2 SQIVND (reference sequence). Trimming removed 7 bases from V and 1 base from J; junction bases left unmatched: 21. The CDR3 covers 20 residues. The chain's CDR3 is CASMYGPGQGLVETNTEAFF. The DNA for the CDR3 is TGTGCCAGTATGTATGGGCCGGGACAGGGGCTTGTAGAGACGAACACTGAAGCTTTCTTT. The full variable domain, completed using reference TRBV19 and TRBJ1-1, is DGGITQSPKYLFRKEGQNVTLSCEQNLNHDAMYWYRQDPGQGLRLIYYSQIVNDFQKGDIAEGYSVSREKKESFPLTVTSAQKNPTAFYLCASMYGPGQGLVETNTEAFFGQGTRLTVV.

The chain combines TRBV10-2 with TRBJ2-3, with TRBD2 matching over 13 bases. The germline V gene has CDR1 WSHSY and CDR2 SAAADI. CDR3 length equals 17 residues. V shed 2 bases, J shed 3 bases, and the junction held 5 bases outside the gene matches. CDR3 in amino acids: CASSERRLAGGTDTQYF. In DNA form, the CDR3 reads TGCGCCAGCAGTGAGAGGAGACTAGCGGGAGGAACAGATACGCAGTATTTT.

The V and J genes are TRBV12-5 and TRBJ1-2; tentative D call: TRBD1 (5 bases). The CDR3 extends over 15 amino acids. Trimming took 1 base from V and 5 from J, leaving 14 bases between them. From germline, CDR1 is LGHNT and CDR2 FRNRAP. CDR3 region: CASGLGGTGTYGYTF. DNA of the CDR3: TGTGCTAGTGGTTTGGGCGGGACGGGTACTTATGGCTACACCTTC.

The V gene is TRBV14, the J gene TRBJ2-7; D is uncertain. Between the trimmed V and J ends, which lost 2 bases and 3 bases, there was a span of 5 bases. From germline, CDR1 is SGHDN and CDR2 FVKESK. This CDR3 contains 12 residues. This CDR3 is CASSQSRYEQYF. The DNA for the CDR3 is TGTGCCAGCAGCCAATCCCGCTACGAGCAGTACTTC.

The chain is built from TRBV9 and TRBJ2-7; TRBD2 matches at 10 bases. Germline lookup yields CDR1 SGDLS and CDR2 YYNGEE. The CDR3 has 13 amino acids. The junction had 5 bases not matched to a gene; V was cut back by 7 bases and J by 4 bases. The CDR3 sequence is CASGRGLAYEQYF. CDR3 coding DNA: TGTGCCAGCGGAAGGGGACTAGCGTACGAGCAGTACTTC.

The chain couples TRBV6-2 or TRBV6-3 to TRBJ2-7; 11 bases fit TRBD1. Looked up from germline, CDR1 is MNHEY and CDR2 is SVGEGT. The CDR3 length is 15 residues. After removal of 8 bases from V and 1 base from J, the junction contained 7 bases not matched to a gene. The CDR3 bases are TGTGCCAGCGGCCGGGGACAGGGGGTATCCTACGAGCAGTACTTC. Protein product: CASGRGQGVSYEQYF.

The chain has TRBV5-1 and TRBJ1-5, with TRBD1 as a possible D gene (5 bases). Germline V CDR1 and CDR2: SGHRS, YFSETQ. The V end lost 1 base, the J end lost 4 bases, and 12 bases lay between the germline ends. The CDR3 has 15 amino acids. The CDR3 DNA is TGCGCCAGCAGCTTGTTTTCAGGGCAGAATCAGCCCCAGCATTTT. It is translated as CASSLFSGQNQPQHF. Looking up the rest from reference TRBV5-1 and TRBJ1-5 gives the full variable domain: KAGVTQTPRYLIKTRGQQVTLSCSPISGHRSVSWYQQTPGQGLQFLFEYFSETQRNKGNFPGRFSGRQFSNSRSEMNVSTLELGDSALYLCASSLFSGQNQPQHFGDGTRLSIL.

The chain links TRBV2 to TRBJ2-3; 8 bases fit TRBD2. V shed 8 bases, J shed 3 bases, and the junction held 4 bases outside the gene matches. This CDR3 contains 13 residues. Per the germline V gene, CDR1 is SNHLY and CDR2 is FYNNEI. The CDR3 bases are TGTGCCAGCCGAGTAGCGGGAACAGATACGCAGTATTTT. Amino acid sequence: CASRVAGTDTQYF.

The rearrangement uses TRBV5-1 and TRBJ1-4, with TRBD1 identical over 7 bases. CDR3 length: 16 residues. CDR1 is SGHRS, CDR2 YFSETQ, per germline. The ends lost 0 bases at V and 4 bases at J; junction bases unmatched: 6. The CDR3 sequence is CASSLDRGARNEKLFF. In DNA, the CDR3 is TGCGCCAGCAGCTTGGACAGGGGCGCCCGTAATGAAAAACTGTTTTTT. The full variable domain, in which reference TRBV5-1 and TRBJ1-4 provide the parts outside the CDR3, is KAGVTQTPRYLIKTRGQQVTLSCSPISGHRSVSWYQQTPGQGLQFLFEYFSETQRNKGNFPGRFSGRQFSNSRSEMNVSTLELGDSALYLCASSLDRGARNEKLFFGSGTQLSVL.

The chain is built from TRBV29-1 and TRBJ2-7; 7 bases match TRBD2. Germline CDR1 reads SQVTM; CDR2 reads ANQGSEA. This CDR3 is built from 14 residues. Germline trimming cut 1 base from V and 4 bases from J; bases unmatched to any gene: 7. In DNA, the CDR3 is TGCAGCGTTGAAGTCCAATCGGGGGGATACGAGCAGTACTTC. Translating gives CSVEVQSGGYEQYF.

The V and J genes are TRBV27 and TRBJ1-2, with TRBD1 as a possible D gene (6 bases). The V gene lost 0 bases and the J gene lost 4 bases, with 12 bases spanning the gap. The germline V gene has CDR1 MNHEY and CDR2 SMNVEV (reference sequence). This CDR3 is built from 15 residues. The CDR3 loop is CASSLSSQGLYGYTF. CDR3 bases: TGTGCCAGCAGTTTATCCTCCCAGGGGCTCTATGGCTACACCTTC.

This clone has a handful of counts. V is TRBV4-2 and J is TRBJ1-3; D not resolved. This CDR3 contains 16 residues. V was clipped by 0 bases and J by 4 bases, with 13 bases between them. Germline V gene sequence: CDR1 LGHNA, CDR2 YNFKEQ. CDR3 nucleotide sequence: TGTGCCAGCAGCCAAGATAGTCGGGGAACGGGAAACACCATATATTTT. Amino acid sequence: CASSQDSRGTGNTIYF.

This chain connects TRBV18 to TRBJ2-1; a possible D gene is TRBD2 (5 bases). The V gene lost 3 bases and the J gene lost 8 bases, with 17 bases spanning the gap. This CDR3 is 15 amino acids long. Germline V gene sequence: CDR1 KGHSH, CDR2 LQKENI. CDR3 DNA: TGTGCCAGCTCACCGACTACCGGAGTAAAGGATGAGCAGTTCTTC. Amino acids: CASSPTTGVKDEQFF.

This chain connects TRBV11-2 to TRBJ2-1; 7 bases align to TRBD2. V was clipped by 7 bases and J by 7 bases; unmatched bases: 4. The CDR3 consists of 12 residues. Looked up from germline, CDR1 is SGHAT and CDR2 is FQNNGV. Written as DNA, the CDR3 is TGTGCCAGCAAAGGGAGGGGAAATGAGCAGTTCTTC. Protein: CASKGRGNEQFF.

This clone was detected once. This sequence joins TRBV7-8 and TRBJ1-3; D is possibly TRBD1 (6 bases). CDR1 and CDR2 from the germline V gene are SGHVS and FQNEAQ. The germline V and J ends were trimmed by 5 bases and 2 bases, with 13 bases remaining between them. This CDR3 has 15 amino acids. CDR3 residues: CASSNAGVPGNTIYF. DNA for the CDR3: TGTGCCAGCAGCAACGCAGGGGTACCTGGAAACACCATATATTTT.

This clone occurred a few times. V usage is TRBV5-1 and J usage is TRBJ2-5; TRBD2 agrees at 7 bases. The CDR3 length is 13 residues. CDR1 and CDR2 (germline): SGHRS, YFSETQ. After removal of 4 bases from V and 5 bases from J, the junction contained 5 bases not matched to a gene. The CDR3 spells CASSGGSHETQYF. Here the CDR3 DNA reads TGCGCCAGCAGCGGCGGGAGCCACGAGACCCAGTACTTC.

V is TRBV29-1 and J is TRBJ2-5; possibly TRBD1 for D (6 bases). CDR1 and CDR2 from the germline V gene are SQVTM and ANQGSEA. The CDR3 loop spans 15 amino acids. The V end was cut by 6 bases, the J end by 4 bases, with 21 bases between. Here the CDR3 reads CSVDVNRASRETQYF. CDR3 in DNA: TGCAGCGTCGACGTTAACAGGGCCTCCAGAGAGACCCAGTACTTC.

The chain recombines TRBV5-1 with TRBJ2-5; D is uncertain. The CDR3 runs to 13 residues. With 4 bases removed from V and 1 base from J, the gap between germline ends came to 8 bases. Germline V lookup: CDR1 SGHRS, CDR2 YFSETQ. The CDR3 protein is CASSPWPQETQYF. As DNA, the CDR3 is TGCGCCAGCAGCCCGTGGCCCCAAGAGACCCAGTACTTC.

The chain uses TRBV5-1 and TRBJ1-2, with 8 bases fitting TRBD1. Trimming cost V 1 base and J 2 bases; bases outside gene matches: 4. The CDR3 covers 15 residues. Germline CDR1 and CDR2: SGHRS and YFSETQ. CDR3: CASSLNRGENYGYTF. In DNA form, the CDR3 reads TGCGCCAGCAGCTTGAACAGGGGGGAAAACTATGGCTACACCTTC.

This clone appeared a few times. The chain employs TRBV5-6 and TRBJ1-2; no firm D call. CDR3 size: 13 residues. Germline V gene lookup returns CDR1 SGHDT and CDR2 YYEEEE. V was trimmed by 0 bases and J by 2 bases, leaving 5 bases between them. This chain's CDR3 is CASSLDSNYGYTF. The CDR3 region has the DNA TGTGCCAGCAGCTTGGACAGCAACTATGGCTACACCTTC.

This chain links TRBV4-1 with TRBJ1-1; D is possibly TRBD1 (5 bases). The germline V gene has CDR1 MGHRA and CDR2 YSYEKL. The CDR3 is 13 amino acids. Deletions cut 5 bases from V and 4 bases from J, with 11 bases between. The CDR3 reads CASSAQVSTEAFF. The CDR3 nucleotides read TGCGCCAGCAGCGCACAGGTCAGCACTGAAGCTTTCTTT.

The CDR3 region has the DNA TGTGCCAGCAGCTCCGGACTAGCGGCCACCGGGGAGCTGTTTTTT. It yields the protein CASSSGLAATGELFF. This rearrangement joins TRBV7-3 to TRBJ2-2; 10 nucleotides align to TRBD2. CDR3 length equals 15 residues. V shed 4 bases, J shed 4 bases, and the junction held 3 bases outside the gene matches. Germline V lookup: CDR1 SGHTA, CDR2 FQGTGA.

This chain connects TRBV4-3 to TRBJ2-2; D is perhaps TRBD2 (6 bases). Germline assignment: CDR1 LGHNA and CDR2 YSLEER. The CDR3 runs 16 residues. V dropped 2 bases and J dropped 0 bases, with 10 bases sitting between them. The CDR3 here is CASSQYGTANTGELFF. CDR3 in DNA: TGCGCCAGCAGCCAATATGGGACTGCGAACACCGGGGAGCTGTTTTTT.

V is TRBV5-1 and J is TRBJ1-5; no clear D. V lost 0 bases and J 2 bases, leaving 6 bases between the germline ends. Germline CDR1 SGHRS, CDR2 YFSETQ. The length of the CDR3 is 14 residues. This CDR3 is CASSLVGGNQPQHF. The CDR3 nucleotides are TGCGCCAGCAGCTTGGTCGGGGGCAATCAGCCCCAGCATTTT.

The rearrangement links TRBV7-2 to TRBJ1-5, with D possibly matching TRBD1 (6 bases). This CDR3 has 16 amino acids. The V gene lost 1 base and the J gene lost 4 bases, with 14 bases spanning the gap. Germline V CDR1 and CDR2: SGHTA, FQGNSA. CDR3 sequence: CASSLGGGQRNQPQHF. For the CDR3, the DNA is TGTGCCAGCAGCTTAGGGGGGGGGCAGAGGAATCAGCCCCAGCATTTT.

The chain links TRBV10-3 to TRBJ2-3, with D perhaps matching TRBD1 (6 bases). The germline V gene has CDR1 ENHRY and CDR2 SYGVKD. V was cut by 0 bases and J by 1 base, with 11 bases left in between. This CDR3 is 16 amino acids long. The chain's CDR3 is CAISESGAQGTDTQYF. As DNA, the CDR3 is TGTGCCATCAGTGAGTCGGGGGCCCAGGGCACAGATACGCAGTATTTT.

The chain links TRBV4-3 to TRBJ2-7, with D possibly matching TRBD1 (6 bases). Germline V gives CDR1 LGHNA, CDR2 YSLEER. This CDR3 is 16 amino acids long. V lost 0 bases to trimming and J lost 3 bases, with 15 bases between them. CDR3 sequence (DNA): TGCGCCAGCAGCCAAGATTCTTCCCAGGGGCTCTACGAGCAGTACTTC. Translating gives CASSQDSSQGLYEQYF.

This clone was seen more than once but under ten times. This chain connects TRBV27 to TRBJ2-5; maybe TRBD2 (5 bases). V lost 6 bases, J lost 4 bases, and 15 bases lay in between. Germline-derived CDR1 and CDR2 are MNHEY and SMNVEV (reference sequence). This CDR3 has 14 amino acids. The CDR3 protein is CASSPGILPETQYF. The CDR3 DNA reads as TGTGCCAGCAGCCCCGGGATCCTCCCAGAGACCCAGTACTTC.

V gene TRBV24-1 combines with J gene TRBJ1-2, with TRBD1 matching over 9 bases. With V trimmed by 1 base and J by 4 bases, 6 bases remained unmatched. CDR1 and CDR2 (germline): KGHDR, SFDVKD. The CDR3 runs 16 residues. DNA of the CDR3: TGTGCCACCAGTGATTTCTCGGACAGGGGCGGCTATGGCTACACCTTC. Its protein product is CATSDFSDRGGYGYTF.